Each of the 19 T cell receptor beta chains below was sequenced from the same sample in a study of blood T cells in healthy people across ages (dated by TCRdb to the mid-2010s). The protocol used for the library was 5' RACE. Reads for this sample came from an Illumina HiSeq 2500. A second 7 to 11 cycle PCR used a sample-barcoded 5' primer and a J-beta primer mix. The public reads were reanalyzed by TCRdb: fastp trimming at Q25, MiXCR alignment, in-frame beta chains only. One record per CDR3 amino acid sequence lists the most common genes and DNA. The sample has about 1.4 million distinct CDR3 sequences on record, roughly 60% of them singletons. The ten largest clones take up over 6.5% of the sample. Material: blood. The origin of the receptors is a man younger than 30 in good health.

The V call is TRBV6-5, the J call TRBJ2-1, with TRBD2 identical over 11 bases. V shed 6 bases, J shed 6 bases, and the junction held 7 bases outside the gene matches. Germline-derived CDR1 and CDR2 are MNHEY and SVGAGI. The CDR3 spans 15 residues. The CDR3: CASRIAGGIPNEQFF. The CDR3 nucleotides are TGTGCCAGCAGGATAGCGGGGGGGATCCCCAATGAGCAGTTCTTC.

The rearrangement links TRBV29-1 to TRBJ2-7; possibly TRBD2 for D (5 bases). Trimming took 4 bases from V and 2 from J, leaving 18 bases between them. This CDR3 has 15 amino acids. In germline, CDR1 is SQVTM, CDR2 ANQGSEA. CDR3 sequence (DNA): TGCAGCGTTGGGGGAAGGACTTTCAGGCCCTACGAGCAGTACTTC. As protein: CSVGGRTFRPYEQYF.

The chain has TRBV27 and TRBJ2-7; 10 bases agree with TRBD2. The V gene end was trimmed by 5 bases and the J gene end by 3 bases; junction bases not matched to a gene: 4. The CDR3 loop spans 14 amino acids. CDR1 and CDR2 from the germline V gene are MNHEY and SMNVEV (reference sequence). The CDR3 sequence: CASSMASGGYEQYF. The CDR3 DNA reads as TGTGCCAGCAGTATGGCTAGCGGGGGCTACGAGCAGTACTTC.

The chain couples TRBV7-9 to TRBJ2-7, with TRBD1 as a possible D gene (5 bases). Germline values: CDR1 SEHNR, CDR2 FQNEAQ (reference sequence). Trimming left V 4 bases short and J 4 bases short, with 17 bases between. This CDR3 has 15 amino acids. In DNA form, the CDR3 reads TGTGCCAGCAGCTCAGTACACCTTAGGGGATACGAGCAGTACTTC. Translation: CASSSVHLRGYEQYF.

This chain joins TRBV13 and TRBJ2-1; either TRBD1 or TRBD2 may supply D (6 bases each). V was cut by 5 bases and J by 0 bases, with 23 bases left in between. The CDR3 has 19 amino acids. CDR1 and CDR2 from the germline V gene are PRHDT and FYEKMQ (reference sequence). DNA for the CDR3: TGTGCCAGCAGCCTCAAATCCGGGGGCCCTACGAGCTCCTACAATGAGCAGTTCTTC. Translated: CASSLKSGGPTSSYNEQFF.

V and J are TRBV25-1 and TRBJ2-1; D might be TRBD1 or TRBD2, each matching 5 bases. CDR1 MGHDK and CDR2 SYGVNS come from the germline V gene. The CDR3 sequence is 12 residues long. V gave up 8 bases and J gave up 6 bases, with 11 bases separating them. CDR3 sequence (DNA): TGTGCCAGCGGACATAGCGTCAATGAGCAGTTCTTC. This sequence encodes CASGHSVNEQFF.

CDR3 sequence (DNA): TGTGCCAGCAGTTTAGTTGGGGACGACACAGATACGCAGTATTTT. This sequence encodes CASSLVGDDTDTQYF. V gene TRBV27 combines with J gene TRBJ2-3; D might be TRBD1 or TRBD2, each matching 5 bases. Germline lookup yields CDR1 MNHEY and CDR2 SMNVEV (reference sequence). Trimming took off 2 bases at V and 2 bases at J, with 11 bases between the two ends. The CDR3 extends over 15 amino acids.

The genes are TRBV4-3 and TRBJ2-1, with D uncertain. This CDR3 contains 17 residues. Germline lookup yields CDR1 LGHNA and CDR2 YSLEER. V lost 0 bases and J lost 5, with 17 bases in between. In DNA, the CDR3 is TGCGCCAGCAGCCAAGAGGAAAGCTTTCCCCCGCACAATGAGCAGTTCTTC. Translated: CASSQEESFPPHNEQFF.

V and J are TRBV7-9 and TRBJ1-2; D is ambiguous. V lost 0 bases and J 7 bases, leaving 9 bases between the germline ends. From germline, CDR1 is SEHNR and CDR2 FQNEAQ (reference sequence). This CDR3 is 13 amino acids long. This CDR3 is CASSLALGFGYTF. CDR3 nucleotide sequence: TGTGCCAGCAGCTTAGCTTTGGGTTTTGGCTACACCTTC.

This clonotype was counted only a few times. The V and J genes are TRBV12-3 or TRBV12-4 and TRBJ1-2; possible D gene TRBD1, 6 bases. The length of the CDR3 is 13 residues. V was clipped by 6 bases and J by 3 bases, with 11 bases between them. The DNA for the CDR3 is TGTGCCAGCAGCCCGGGGGGCCACTATGGCTACACCTTC. It encodes CASSPGGHYGYTF.

Note on this clonotype: A much larger clone lies one base from this, so it may be a read error. This chain joins TRBV4-2 and TRBJ2-3; possibly TRBD2 for D (5 bases). This CDR3 has 16 residues. Per germline, CDR1 LGHNA and CDR2 YNFKEQ. CDR3: CASGQESGFHTDTQYF. The CDR3 DNA is TGTGCCAGCGGCCAAGAATCGGGGTTTCACACAGATACGCAGTATTTT.

The rearrangement links TRBV12-3 or TRBV12-4 to TRBJ2-2; D unresolved. V dropped 5 bases and J dropped 7 bases, with 11 bases sitting between them. The CDR3 extends over 13 amino acids. CDR3 loop: CASSPLAHGELFF. The CDR3 DNA sequence: TGTGCCAGCAGTCCCCTGGCGCACGGGGAGCTGTTTTTT.

J is TRBJ2-7 and V is TRBV4-3; the D is unclear. Germline CDR1 reads LGHNA; CDR2 reads YSLEER. Trimming shortened V by 2 bases and J by 7 bases, and 12 bases separated the two germline ends. The CDR3 is made up of 13 amino acids. The CDR3 DNA reads TGCGCCAGCAGCCAATTAGGTGTAGCAGAGCAGTACTTC. Amino acid sequence: CASSQLGVAEQYF.

This chain links TRBV29-1 with TRBJ2-3; D perhaps matches TRBD2 (6 bases). Trimming cost V 6 bases and J 0 bases, with 13 bases left between them. The CDR3 sequence is 14 residues long. Germline CDR1 SQVTM, CDR2 ANQGSEA. The CDR3 DNA sequence: TGCAGCGTAACTAGCACTTTGAGCACAGATACGCAGTATTTT. This encodes CSVTSTLSTDTQYF.

This clonotype occurred once. The chain has TRBV20-1 and TRBJ1-6, with 7 bases aligning to TRBD1. CDR3 size: 14 residues. Germline-derived CDR1 and CDR2 are DFQATT and SNEGSKA (reference sequence). Unmatched junction bases numbered 9, after V lost 6 bases and J lost 7 bases. The CDR3 loop is CSAPDRDSNSPLHF. In DNA form, the CDR3 reads TGCAGTGCCCCTGACCGGGACAGCAATTCACCCCTCCACTTT.

This chain joins TRBV29-1 and TRBJ2-7; tentatively, D is TRBD2 (5 bases). The germline CDR1 and CDR2 sequences are SQVTM and ANQGSEA. Trimming shortened V by 4 bases and J by 1 base, and 11 bases separated the two germline ends. The CDR3 has 13 residues. For the CDR3, the DNA is TGCAGCGTTGCCCCCTCGGGGTCCTACGAGCAGTACTTC. Translated, it gives CSVAPSGSYEQYF.

This CDR3 reads CASSLTGGSRALHF. The CDR3 DNA reads TGTGCCAGCAGCCTAACAGGCGGTTCTAGAGCCCTCCACTTT. This chain uses TRBV6-6 with TRBJ1-6, with a possible D match to TRBD1 (5 bases). This CDR3 is built from 14 residues. Germline V gene sequence: CDR1 MNHNY, CDR2 SVGAGI (reference sequence). With 6 bases removed from V and 14 bases from J, the gap between germline ends came to 20 bases.

The chain uses TRBV4-3 and TRBJ2-1, with D unresolved. The CDR3 is made up of 14 amino acids. Germline values: CDR1 LGHNA, CDR2 YSLEER. V was pared by 1 base and J by 12 bases, with 16 bases between. CDR3 nucleotides: TGCGCCAGCAGCCAAGGTGTGGTCGGCGTGAGGCAGTTCTTC. This sequence encodes CASSQGVVGVRQFF.

This rearrangement joins TRBV29-1 to TRBJ2-7; TRBD1 matches 7 bases. Trimming cost V 2 bases and J 3 bases; bases outside gene matches: 19. Germline lookup yields CDR1 SQVTM and CDR2 ANQGSEA. This CDR3 is 18 amino acids long. The CDR3 coding sequence is TGCAGCGTTGAAAGTGTGGGGAGTGTAGGGACAGCAAACTACGAGCAGTACTTC. Encoded protein: CSVESVGSVGTANYEQYF.